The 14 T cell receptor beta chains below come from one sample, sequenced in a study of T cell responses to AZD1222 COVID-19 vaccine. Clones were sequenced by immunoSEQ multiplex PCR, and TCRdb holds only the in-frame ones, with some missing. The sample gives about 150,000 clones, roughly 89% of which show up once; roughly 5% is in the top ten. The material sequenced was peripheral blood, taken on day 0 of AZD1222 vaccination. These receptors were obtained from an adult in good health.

CDR3 in amino acids: CASSFGGGAKNIQYF. In DNA form, the CDR3 reads TGTGCCAGCAGTTTTGGTGGTGGGGCCAAAAACATTCAGTACTTC. The genes are TRBV27 and TRBJ2-4; no firm D call. CDR3 length: 15 residues. V dropped 3 bases and J dropped 1 base, with 10 bases sitting between them. Germline lookup yields CDR1 MNHEY and CDR2 SMNVEV (reference sequence).

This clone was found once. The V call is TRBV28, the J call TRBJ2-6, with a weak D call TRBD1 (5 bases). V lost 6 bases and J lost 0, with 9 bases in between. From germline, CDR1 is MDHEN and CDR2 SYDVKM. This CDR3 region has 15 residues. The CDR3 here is CASRPDSSGANVLTF. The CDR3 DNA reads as TGTGCCAGCAGACCTGACAGCTCTGGGGCCAACGTCCTGACTTTC.

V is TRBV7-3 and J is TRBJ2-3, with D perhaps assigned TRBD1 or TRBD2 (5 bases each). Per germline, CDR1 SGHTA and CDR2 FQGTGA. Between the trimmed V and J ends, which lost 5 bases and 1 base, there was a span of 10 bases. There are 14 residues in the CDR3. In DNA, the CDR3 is TGTGCCAGCAGCGACGAGGGACGCACAGATACGCAGTATTTT. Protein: CASSDEGRTDTQYF.

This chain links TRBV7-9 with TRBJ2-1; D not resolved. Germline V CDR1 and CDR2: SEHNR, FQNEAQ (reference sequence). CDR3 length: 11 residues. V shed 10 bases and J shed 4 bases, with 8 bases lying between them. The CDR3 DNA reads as TGTGCCATTGGAGAGTACAATGAGCAGTTCTTC. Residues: CAIGEYNEQFF. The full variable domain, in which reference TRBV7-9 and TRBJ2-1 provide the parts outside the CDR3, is DTGVSQNPRHKITKRGQNVTFRCDPISEHNRLYWYRQTLGQGPEFLTYFQNEAQLEKSRLLSDRFSAERPKGSFSTLEIQRTEQGDSAMYLCAIGEYNEQFFGPGTRLTVL.

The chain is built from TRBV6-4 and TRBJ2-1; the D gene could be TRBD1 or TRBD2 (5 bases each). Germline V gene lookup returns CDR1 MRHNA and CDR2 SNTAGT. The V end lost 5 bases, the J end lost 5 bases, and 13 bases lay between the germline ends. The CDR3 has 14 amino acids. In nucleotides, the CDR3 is TGTGCCAGCAGTCCAAGGGACGGGGACAATGAGCAGTTCTTC. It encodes CASSPRDGDNEQFF.

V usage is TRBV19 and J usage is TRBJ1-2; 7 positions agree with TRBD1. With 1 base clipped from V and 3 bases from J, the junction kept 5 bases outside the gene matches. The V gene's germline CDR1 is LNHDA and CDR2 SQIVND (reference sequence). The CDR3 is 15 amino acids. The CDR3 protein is CASSIGTGTDYGYTF. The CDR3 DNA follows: TGTGCCAGTAGTATAGGGACCGGGACAGACTATGGCTACACCTTC.

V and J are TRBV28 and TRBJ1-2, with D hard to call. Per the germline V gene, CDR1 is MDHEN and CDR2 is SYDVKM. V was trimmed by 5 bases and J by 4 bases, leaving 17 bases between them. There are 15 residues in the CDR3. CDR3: CASSPTVAQSYGYTF. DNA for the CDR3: TGTGCCAGCAGTCCAACGGTGGCCCAGAGCTATGGCTACACCTTC.

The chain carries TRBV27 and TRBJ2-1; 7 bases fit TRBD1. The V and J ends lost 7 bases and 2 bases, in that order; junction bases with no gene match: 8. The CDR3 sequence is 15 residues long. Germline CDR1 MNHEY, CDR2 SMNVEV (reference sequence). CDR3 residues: CASNLRTGPYNEQFF. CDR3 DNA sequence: TGTGCCAGCAACTTAAGGACAGGACCCTACAATGAGCAGTTCTTC.

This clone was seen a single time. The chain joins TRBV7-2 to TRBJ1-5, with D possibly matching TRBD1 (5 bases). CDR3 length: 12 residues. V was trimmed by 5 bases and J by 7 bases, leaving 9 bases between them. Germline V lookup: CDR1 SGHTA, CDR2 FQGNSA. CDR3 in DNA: TGTGCCAGCAGCCACCGGGGGCAGCCCCAGCATTTT. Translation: CASSHRGQPQHF.

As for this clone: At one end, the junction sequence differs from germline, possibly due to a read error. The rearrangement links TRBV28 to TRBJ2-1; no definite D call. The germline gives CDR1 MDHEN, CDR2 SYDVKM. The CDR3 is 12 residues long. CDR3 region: CASRLSDNEQFF. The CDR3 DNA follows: TGTGCCAGCAGACTCTCCGACAATGAGCAGTTCTTC.

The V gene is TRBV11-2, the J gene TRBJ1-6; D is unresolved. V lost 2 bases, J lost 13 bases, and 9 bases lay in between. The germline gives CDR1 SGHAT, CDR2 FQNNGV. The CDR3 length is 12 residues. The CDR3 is CASSLTGLPLHF. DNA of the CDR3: TGTGCCAGCAGCTTAACTGGTCTGCCCCTCCACTTT.

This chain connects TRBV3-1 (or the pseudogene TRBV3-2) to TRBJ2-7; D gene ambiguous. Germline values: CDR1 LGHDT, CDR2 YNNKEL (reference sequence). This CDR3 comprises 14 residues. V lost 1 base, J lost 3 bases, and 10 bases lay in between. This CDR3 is CASSQVGFSYEQYF. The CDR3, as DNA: TGTGCCAGCAGCCAAGTAGGATTCAGCTACGAGCAGTACTTC.

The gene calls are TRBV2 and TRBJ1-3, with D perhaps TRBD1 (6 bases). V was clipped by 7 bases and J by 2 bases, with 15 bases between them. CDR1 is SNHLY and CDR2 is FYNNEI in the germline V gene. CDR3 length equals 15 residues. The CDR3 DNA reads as TGTGCCAGCATCTTCCAGGGGCTAACTGGAAACACCATATATTTT. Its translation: CASIFQGLTGNTIYF.

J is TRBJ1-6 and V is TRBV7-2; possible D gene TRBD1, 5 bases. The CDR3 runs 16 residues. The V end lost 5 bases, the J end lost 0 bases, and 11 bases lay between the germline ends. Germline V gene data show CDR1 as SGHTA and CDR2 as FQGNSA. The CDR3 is CASSPRQSSYNSPLHF. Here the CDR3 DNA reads TGTGCCAGCAGCCCAAGACAGAGCTCCTATAATTCACCCCTCCACTTT.